Listed below are T cell receptor beta chains from one sample, sequenced in a study of tumor-infiltrating lymphocytes in localized non-small cell lung cancer. Libraries were prepared by immunoSEQ multiplex PCR; TCRdb keeps only in-frame clonotypes and omits some of them. Here the sample spans about 15,000 clones, roughly four fifths being singletons. Sequenced input: lung tumor tissue. All receptors derive from a human donor with non-small cell lung cancer. CDR3s include the opening cysteine and the closing phenylalanine or tryptophan. Each record gives: D gene, clone size, J gene, V gene, CDR3 protein, CDR3 DNA. The D gene is left open where the match is weak. A clone size is listed for some rows: how often the clone was seen (once, few, many), or a class if it is expanded.

d_call: NA
clone_size: NA
j_call: TRBJ2-5
v_call: TRBV6-6
cdr3_aa: CASGETQYF
cdr3_nt: TGTGCCAGCGGGGAGACCCAGTACTTC

d_call: NA
clone_size: NA
j_call: TRBJ1-2
v_call: TRBV28
cdr3_aa: CATRRANYGYTF
cdr3_nt: TGTGCCACCCGGCGAGCTAACTATGGCTACACCTTC

d_call: NA
clone_size: NA
j_call: TRBJ1-1
v_call: TRBV18
cdr3_aa: CASSNWANTEAFF
cdr3_nt: TGTGCCAGCTCCAACTGGGCTAACACTGAAGCTTTCTTT

d_call: NA
clone_size: NA
j_call: TRBJ2-1
v_call: TRBV19
cdr3_aa: CASSGRRSYNEQFF
cdr3_nt: TGTGCCAGTAGTGGGCGAAGATCTTACAATGAGCAGTTCTTC

d_call: NA
clone_size: NA
j_call: TRBJ1-3
v_call: TRBV27
cdr3_aa: CGAGDGNTIYF
cdr3_nt: TGCGGTGCAGGGGATGGAAACACCATATATTTT

d_call: NA
clone_size: few
j_call: TRBJ2-7
v_call: TRBV4-2
cdr3_aa: CASSQDSGGGNEQYF
cdr3_nt: TGTGCCAGCAGCCAAGATAGCGGAGGCGGGAACGAGCAGTACTTC

d_call: TRBD2
clone_size: NA
j_call: TRBJ2-1
v_call: TRBV19
cdr3_aa: CASSIRREFGNEQFF
cdr3_nt: TGTGCCAGTAGTATTCGGCGGGAGTTCGGGAATGAGCAGTTCTTC

d_call: NA
clone_size: NA
j_call: TRBJ1-2
v_call: TRBV30
cdr3_aa: CAWSVGQNYGYTF
cdr3_nt: TGTGCCTGGAGTGTCGGTCAGAACTATGGCTACACCTTC

d_call: TRBD2
clone_size: NA
j_call: TRBJ2-5
v_call: TRBV5-4
cdr3_aa: CASSLGAGGPGETQYF
cdr3_nt: TGTGCCAGCAGCTTGGGCGCGGGAGGGCCAGGGGAGACCCAGTACTTC

d_call: NA
clone_size: NA
j_call: TRBJ1-1
v_call: TRBV11-1
cdr3_aa: CASSLSELNTEAFF
cdr3_nt: TGTGCCAGCAGCTTATCGGAGTTGAACACTGAAGCTTTCTTT

d_call: NA
clone_size: NA
j_call: TRBJ1-5
v_call: TRBV19
cdr3_aa: CASSIKPGNQPQHF
cdr3_nt: TGTGCCAGTAGTATTAAGCCAGGCAATCAGCCCCAGCATTTT

d_call: TRBD1
clone_size: NA
j_call: TRBJ2-2
v_call: TRBV7-3
cdr3_aa: CASRADRGDGGELFF
cdr3_nt: TGTGCCAGCAGAGCCGACAGGGGTGATGGCGGGGAGCTGTTTTTT

d_call: TRBD1
clone_size: NA
j_call: TRBJ1-2
v_call: TRBV6-5
cdr3_aa: CASSLNRGSNYGYTF
cdr3_nt: TGTGCCAGCAGTTTGAACAGGGGATCAAACTATGGCTACACCTTC

d_call: TRBD1
clone_size: once
j_call: TRBJ1-1
v_call: TRBV5-1
cdr3_aa: CASSLVGQGDTEAFF
cdr3_nt: TGCGCCAGCAGCTTGGTGGGACAGGGGGACACTGAAGCTTTCTTT

d_call: TRBD2
clone_size: NA
j_call: TRBJ2-7
v_call: TRBV2
cdr3_aa: CASNNRGGSYEQYF
cdr3_nt: TGTGCCAGCAACAACCGGGGGGGCTCCTACGAGCAGTACTTC

d_call: NA
clone_size: once
j_call: TRBJ2-7
v_call: TRBV7-2
cdr3_aa: CASSISPGLFYF
cdr3_nt: TGTGCCAGCAGCATCTCCCCGGGACTCTTTTACTTC

d_call: NA
clone_size: NA
j_call: TRBJ2-2
v_call: TRBV30
cdr3_aa: CAWSRGWGAGELFF
cdr3_nt: TGTGCCTGGTCCCGAGGTTGGGGGGCGGGGGAGCTGTTTTTT

d_call: TRBD1
clone_size: NA
j_call: TRBJ2-7
v_call: TRBV18
cdr3_aa: CASSLGQGQEQYF
cdr3_nt: TGTGCCAGCTCACTCGGACAGGGACAGGAGCAGTACTTC

d_call: NA
clone_size: NA
j_call: TRBJ2-3
v_call: TRBV27
cdr3_aa: CASSLMLGGTQYF
cdr3_nt: TGTGCCAGCAGTTTGATGCTAGGAGGTACGCAGTATTTT

d_call: TRBD1
clone_size: few
j_call: TRBJ1-5
v_call: TRBV27
cdr3_aa: CASSEDRGNQPQHF
cdr3_nt: TGTGCCAGCAGCGAGGACAGGGGCAATCAGCCCCAGCATTTT

d_call: NA
clone_size: NA
j_call: TRBJ1-2
v_call: TRBV29-1
cdr3_aa: CSVEVTRATFGYTF
cdr3_nt: TGCAGCGTTGAAGTTACAAGGGCCACTTTTGGCTACACCTTC

d_call: NA
clone_size: NA
j_call: TRBJ2-7
v_call: TRBV10-3
cdr3_aa: CAISTSRGPTYEQYF
cdr3_nt: TGTGCCATCAGTACCTCCAGGGGACCCACCTACGAGCAGTACTTC

d_call: NA
clone_size: NA
j_call: TRBJ2-7
v_call: TRBV2
cdr3_aa: CASSAQGPPLYEQYF
cdr3_nt: TGTGCCAGCAGTGCGCAGGGACCACCTCTCTACGAGCAGTACTTC

d_call: NA
clone_size: NA
j_call: TRBJ1-1
v_call: TRBV30
cdr3_aa: CAWSAGYGIAEAFF
cdr3_nt: TGTGCCTGGAGTGCTGGTTACGGGATCGCTGAAGCTTTCTTT

d_call: NA
clone_size: once
j_call: TRBJ2-1
v_call: TRBV27
cdr3_aa: CASSLMPYNEQFF
cdr3_nt: TGTGCCAGCAGTTTAATGCCCTACAATGAGCAGTTCTTC

d_call: NA
clone_size: once
j_call: TRBJ2-7
v_call: TRBV7-2
cdr3_aa: CASSSRRSSYEQYF
cdr3_nt: TGTGCCAGCAGCTCTCGACGGAGCTCCTACGAGCAGTACTTC

d_call: NA
clone_size: once
j_call: TRBJ2-3
v_call: TRBV6-4
cdr3_aa: CASSGVGGTDTQYF
cdr3_nt: TGTGCCAGCAGTGGAGTAGGGGGCACAGATACGCAGTATTTT

d_call: NA
clone_size: NA
j_call: TRBJ1-1
v_call: TRBV2
cdr3_aa: CASNPGPEVEAFF
cdr3_nt: TGTGCCAGCAACCCCGGACCCGAGGTTGAAGCTTTCTTT

d_call: NA
clone_size: NA
j_call: TRBJ2-5
v_call: TRBV2
cdr3_aa: CATLLSWTEERRWKETQYF
cdr3_nt: TGTGCCACTTTACTATCTTGGACAGAGGAGCGGAGGTGGAAAGAGACCCAGTACTTC

d_call: TRBD1
clone_size: few
j_call: TRBJ1-6
v_call: TRBV19
cdr3_aa: CASSMGQGDSPLHF
cdr3_nt: TGTGCCAGTAGTATGGGACAGGGTGATTCACCCCTCCACTTT

d_call: TRBD1
clone_size: few
j_call: TRBJ1-2
v_call: TRBV5-4
cdr3_aa: CASSLATGSGYTF
cdr3_nt: TGTGCCAGCAGCTTGGCGACAGGGTCGGGCTACACCTTC

d_call: NA
clone_size: NA
j_call: TRBJ2-5
v_call: TRBV6-1
cdr3_aa: CASYQGGETQYF
cdr3_nt: TGTGCCAGCTACCAGGGCGGGGAGACCCAGTACTTC

d_call: NA
clone_size: NA
j_call: TRBJ2-3
v_call: TRBV7-3
cdr3_aa: CASSLSGFTDTQYF
cdr3_nt: TGTGCCAGCAGCTTATCAGGATTTACAGATACGCAGTATTTT

d_call: TRBD1
clone_size: once
j_call: TRBJ1-1
v_call: TRBV5-1
cdr3_aa: CASSLRTGGNTEAFF
cdr3_nt: TGCGCCAGCAGCTTGCGGACAGGGGGGAACACTGAAGCTTTCTTT

d_call: NA
clone_size: NA
j_call: TRBJ2-1
v_call: TRBV11-2
cdr3_aa: CASSSALWDEQFF
cdr3_nt: TGTGCCAGCAGCTCCGCCCTATGGGATGAGCAGTTCTTC

d_call: TRBD1
clone_size: NA
j_call: TRBJ1-1
v_call: TRBV19
cdr3_aa: CASSMNRGTEAFF
cdr3_nt: TGTGCCAGTAGTATGAACAGGGGCACTGAAGCTTTCTTT

d_call: NA
clone_size: few
j_call: TRBJ1-2
v_call: TRBV6-1
cdr3_aa: CASTRNQVNYGYTF
cdr3_nt: TGTGCCAGCACTCGAAACCAGGTGAACTATGGCTACACCTTC

d_call: TRBD1
clone_size: NA
j_call: TRBJ1-3
v_call: TRBV30
cdr3_aa: CACDRGFSGNTIYF
cdr3_nt: TGTGCCTGCGACAGGGGTTTTTCTGGAAACACCATATATTTT

d_call: TRBD2
clone_size: NA
j_call: TRBJ2-1
v_call: TRBV7-3
cdr3_aa: CASSPASGSGNEQFF
cdr3_nt: TGTGCCAGCAGCCCCGCTAGCGGGAGTGGGAATGAGCAGTTCTTC

d_call: NA
clone_size: NA
j_call: TRBJ1-2
v_call: TRBV19
cdr3_aa: CASSILGGFGYTF
cdr3_nt: TGTGCCAGTAGTATATTAGGGGGATTTGGCTACACCTTC

d_call: NA
clone_size: few
j_call: TRBJ1-5
v_call: TRBV19
cdr3_aa: CASSMLGGSQPQHF
cdr3_nt: TGTGCCAGTAGTATGTTGGGGGGCTCTCAGCCCCAGCATTTT

d_call: NA
clone_size: NA
j_call: TRBJ1-1
v_call: TRBV2
cdr3_aa: CASSEIENTEAFF
cdr3_nt: TGTGCCAGCAGTGAAATAGAGAACACTGAAGCTTTCTTT

d_call: NA
clone_size: NA
j_call: TRBJ1-1
v_call: TRBV6-9
cdr3_aa: CASSYFGGRTEAFF
cdr3_nt: TGTGCCAGCAGTTATTTCGGGGGACGGACTGAAGCTTTCTTT

d_call: NA
clone_size: NA
j_call: TRBJ1-2
v_call: TRBV28
cdr3_aa: CASSFNTWGYTF
cdr3_nt: TGTGCCAGCAGTTTCAATACATGGGGCTACACCTTC

d_call: NA
clone_size: once
j_call: TRBJ2-3
v_call: TRBV9
cdr3_aa: CASSPVGDTQYF
cdr3_nt: TGTGCCAGCAGCCCAGTTGGAGATACGCAGTATTTT

d_call: NA
clone_size: NA
j_call: TRBJ1-5
v_call: TRBV11-2
cdr3_aa: CASSLGYSNQPQHF
cdr3_nt: TGTGCCAGCAGCTTAGGGTATAGCAATCAGCCCCAGCATTTT

d_call: NA
clone_size: NA
j_call: TRBJ1-1
v_call: TRBV2
cdr3_aa: CASSAGNTEAFF
cdr3_nt: TGTGCCAGCAGCGCGGGGAACACTGAAGCTTTCTTT

d_call: NA
clone_size: NA
j_call: TRBJ1-6
v_call: TRBV29-1
cdr3_aa: CSVEGSPLHF
cdr3_nt: TGCAGCGTTGAAGGTTCACCCCTCCACTTT

d_call: TRBD2
clone_size: NA
j_call: TRBJ2-7
v_call: TRBV5-1
cdr3_aa: CASSSSLAGGIYEQYF
cdr3_nt: TGCGCCAGCAGCTCCTCACTAGCGGGAGGTATCTACGAGCAGTACTTC

d_call: TRBD1
clone_size: NA
j_call: TRBJ1-5
v_call: TRBV6-4
cdr3_aa: CASSEQQGNQPQHF
cdr3_nt: TGTGCCAGCAGTGAACAACAGGGGAATCAGCCCCAGCATTTT

d_call: TRBD1
clone_size: NA
j_call: TRBJ1-2
v_call: TRBV7-2
cdr3_aa: CASSFDRVNYGYTF
cdr3_nt: TGTGCCAGCAGCTTTGACAGGGTGAACTATGGCTACACCTTC

d_call: NA
clone_size: NA
j_call: TRBJ2-4
v_call: TRBV5-1
cdr3_aa: CASTAGALGKNIQYF
cdr3_nt: TGCGCCAGCACTGCTGGGGCCTTGGGGAAAAACATTCAGTACTTC

d_call: NA
clone_size: NA
j_call: TRBJ2-3
v_call: TRBV11-3
cdr3_aa: CASSLEGFDTQYF
cdr3_nt: TGTGCCAGCAGCTTAGAAGGCTTCGATACGCAGTATTTT

d_call: NA
clone_size: NA
j_call: TRBJ2-5
v_call: TRBV2
cdr3_aa: CASSELRGVGGEGETQYF
cdr3_nt: TGTGCCAGCAGTGAACTTCGCGGGGTCGGCGGGGAAGGAGAGACCCAGTACTTC

d_call: TRBD2
clone_size: NA
j_call: TRBJ2-1
v_call: TRBV29-1
cdr3_aa: CSVEESGGLAGYNEQFF
cdr3_nt: TGCAGCGTTGAAGAATCCGGCGGACTAGCGGGTTACAATGAGCAGTTCTTC